This TCR beta chain was profiled in a study of blood T cell repertoires in COVID-19. About the research overall: The cDNA or gDNA used as material had been derived from T cells, B-cell-depleted T cells, or PBMCs.

Profiling relied on immunoSEQ multiplex PCR, and the TCRdb table lists in-frame clones only, not all of them. The sample records 300,000 or so clones, about 91% being singletons. Germline V gene lookup returns CDR1 WNHNN and CDR2 SYGVQD (reference sequence). The CDR3 spans 11 residues. V gave up 8 bases and J gave up 9 bases, with 11 bases separating them. This clone was detected only once. The TCR sequence derives from a woman aged 25-40 years who had recovered from COVID-19. The chain joins TRBV10-1 to TRBJ2-1; maybe TRBD2 (6 bases). Sequencing was performed on peripheral blood. This chain's CDR3 is CASRTKGEQFF. The CDR3 coding sequence is TGCGCCAGCCGGACTAAAGGTGAGCAGTTCTTC.